This is a list of T cell receptor beta chains from one sample in a study of early T cells in non-severe SARS-CoV-2 infection. TCRdb itself ran the 5' RACE reads through MiXCR, one entry per CDR3 protein. The sample holds 35,000 to 50,000 distinct CDR3 sequences; roughly 23% are singletons and the top ten take 4.6%. This sample comprised whole blood, obtained at baseline. The receptors originated from an adult who was a healthcare worker with PCR-confirmed SARS-CoV-2 infection or an uninfected control (not recorded which). The CDR3 runs from the conserved cysteine through the conserved F or W. The D gene is left open where the match is weak. Size tells how often a clone was seen (once, few, many) or the class of an expanded clone, and some rows leave it out.

j_gene	abundance	v_gene	len	d_gene	CDR3aa	CDR3nt
TRBJ2-7	few	TRBV7-9	13	.	CASRPPRVGEQYF	TGTGCCAGCAGGCCTCCTAGGGTTGGAGAGCAGTACTTC
TRBJ2-3	few	TRBV4-1	17	TRBD2	CASSQDELAGVTDTQYF	TGCGCCAGCAGCCAAGATGAACTAGCGGGGGTCACAGATACGCAGTATTTT
TRBJ2-1	few	TRBV5-8	14	.	CASSPRSENNEQFF	TGTGCCAGCAGCCCGAGGTCCGAGAACAATGAGCAGTTCTTC
TRBJ1-2	.	TRBV5-6	16	.	CASSRESGRQNYGYTF	TGTGCCAGCAGCAGAGAGAGCGGACGGCAAAACTATGGCTACACCTTC
TRBJ1-5	.	TRBV27	13	.	CASSWDVNQPQHF	TGTGCCAGCAGTTGGGACGTAAATCAGCCCCAGCATTTT
TRBJ2-3	.	TRBV10-2	16	.	CASKAGGGPFTDTQYF	TGCGCCAGCAAGGCTGGGGGGGGGCCTTTCACAGATACGCAGTATTTT
TRBJ2-5	.	TRBV7-2	14	.	CASSPQGGSKTQYF	TGTGCCAGCAGCCCCCAGGGGGGGAGCAAGACCCAGTACTTC
TRBJ1-1	.	TRBV6-6	15	.	CASSDRWRLDTEAFF	TGTGCCAGCAGTGATCGGTGGCGCTTGGACACTGAAGCTTTCTTT
TRBJ1-5	.	TRBV6-2/TRBV6-3	15	.	CATSYWGGGNQPQHF	TGTGCCACCAGTTACTGGGGAGGGGGCAATCAGCCCCAGCATTTT
TRBJ2-5	.	TRBV25-1	13	.	CASSVAGQETQYF	TGTGCCAGCAGTGTGGCAGGGCAAGAGACCCAGTACTTC
TRBJ1-3	few	TRBV11-2	14	.	CASSPTAGADTIYF	TGTGCCAGCAGCCCCACCGCGGGGGCGGACACCATATATTTT
TRBJ1-3	few	TRBV4-1	18	TRBD1	CASSLPGQGTFSGNTIYF	TGCGCCAGCAGCTTGCCGGGACAGGGAACCTTCTCGGGAAACACCATATATTTT
TRBJ2-2	.	TRBV10-3	15	.	CAISDYRDYTGELFF	TGTGCCATCAGTGATTACAGGGACTACACCGGGGAGCTGTTTTTT
TRBJ1-3	few	TRBV5-4	15	TRBD1	CASSFDTGDGNTIYF	TGTGCCAGCAGTTTTGACACAGGGGATGGAAACACCATATATTTT
TRBJ1-5	few	TRBV7-2	12	.	CASSARDQPQHF	TGTGCCAGCAGCGCGCGGGATCAGCCCCAGCATTTT
TRBJ2-5	.	TRBV30	14	.	CAWAFTGGEETQYF	TGTGCCTGGGCTTTCACGGGGGGCGAAGAGACCCAGTACTTC
TRBJ1-5	.	TRBV9	14	.	CASSVEAGNQPQHF	TGTGCCAGCAGCGTAGAGGCCGGCAATCAGCCCCAGCATTTT
TRBJ2-3	few	TRBV11-2	16	TRBD2	CASSLVIAGARDTQYF	TGTGCCAGCAGCTTAGTAATAGCGGGGGCAAGAGATACGCAGTATTTT
TRBJ2-3	.	TRBV30	14	.	CAWSGLIFTDTQYF	TGTGCCTGGAGTGGACTAATTTTCACAGATACGCAGTATTTT
TRBJ2-5	.	TRBV21-1	15	.	CASGGTSGHQETQYF	TGTGCCAGCGGGGGGACTAGCGGACACCAAGAGACCCAGTACTTC
TRBJ2-3	many	TRBV7-2	14	TRBD1	CASSFQGAPDTQYF	TGTGCCAGCAGCTTTCAGGGGGCCCCAGATACGCAGTATTTT
TRBJ1-2	.	TRBV6-1	13	.	CASSLQERDGYTF	TGTGCCAGCAGCCTACAGGAAAGGGATGGCTACACCTTC
TRBJ1-1	few	TRBV6-5	14	TRBD1	CASNADRGGTEAFF	TGTGCCAGCAACGCCGACAGGGGTGGCACTGAAGCTTTCTTT
TRBJ2-3	.	TRBV5-1	14	.	CASSLNRPPDTQYF	TGCGCCAGCAGCTTGAACAGGCCTCCGGATACGCAGTATTTT
TRBJ2-7	few	TRBV12-3/TRBV12-4	11	.	CASGLAYEQYF	TGTGCCAGCGGCCTGGCCTACGAGCAGTACTTC
TRBJ2-1	.	TRBV29-1	15	.	CSVEENTSSYNEQFF	TGCAGCGTTGAAGAGAACACAAGCTCCTACAATGAGCAGTTCTTC
TRBJ2-5	few	TRBV9	15	.	CASSVAPGGEETQYF	TGTGCCAGCAGCGTAGCCCCCGGGGGAGAAGAGACCCAGTACTTC
TRBJ2-7	.	TRBV27	13	TRBD2	CASSFGGTDEQYF	TGTGCCAGCAGTTTCGGGGGGACCGACGAGCAGTACTTC
TRBJ2-7	.	TRBV5-1	15	TRBD1	CASSFLGQGADEQYF	TGCGCCAGCAGCTTTCTGGGACAGGGGGCTGACGAGCAGTACTTC
TRBJ1-1	medium-sized	TRBV7-9	14	TRBD1	CASSHRDRVTEAFF	TGTGCCAGCAGCCACCGGGACAGGGTCACTGAAGCTTTCTTT
TRBJ1-2	many	TRBV7-9	12	.	CASSPQGSGYTF	TGTGCCAGCAGCCCCCAGGGCTCCGGCTACACCTTC
TRBJ1-2	many	TRBV7-2	15	TRBD1	CASSSTSTGAGGYTF	TGTGCCAGCAGCTCCACTTCGACAGGGGCTGGTGGCTACACCTTC
TRBJ2-3	.	TRBV2	12	.	CASSDSGQGQYF	TGTGCCAGCAGTGACTCAGGGCAAGGGCAGTATTTT
TRBJ1-5	few	TRBV23-1	16	.	CASSHYRARGNQPQHF	TGCGCCAGCAGTCACTACAGAGCCCGGGGCAATCAGCCCCAGCATTTT
TRBJ1-1	.	TRBV4-3	15	.	CASSQEADLNTEAFF	TGCGCCAGCAGCCAAGAAGCGGACCTAAACACTGAAGCTTTCTTT
TRBJ2-3	few	TRBV29-1	17	TRBD2	CSVDGLASGGATDTQYF	TGCAGCGTTGACGGACTGGCTAGCGGGGGGGCCACAGATACGCAGTATTTT
TRBJ1-4	.	TRBV6-6	16	TRBD1	CASSYSIGTVNEKLFF	TGTGCCAGCAGTTACTCGATTGGGACAGTAAATGAAAAACTGTTTTTT
TRBJ2-7	many	TRBV4-2	15	TRBD1	CASSQDSTGDYEQYF	TGTGCCAGCAGCCAAGATTCGACAGGGGACTACGAGCAGTACTTC
TRBJ2-2	few	TRBV4-3	15	.	CASSQDGANTGELFF	TGCGCCAGCAGCCAAGATGGGGCGAACACCGGGGAGCTGTTTTTT
TRBJ2-1	.	TRBV6-4	13	.	CATSAAPYNEQFF	TGTGCCACCTCTGCGGCCCCCTACAATGAGCAGTTCTTC
TRBJ2-7	.	TRBV13	15	TRBD1	CASSPGTGYSYEQYF	TGTGCCAGCAGCCCCGGGACAGGCTACTCCTACGAGCAGTACTTC
TRBJ2-1	few	TRBV29-1	12	.	CSVKAGYNEQFF	TGCAGCGTTAAAGCAGGCTACAATGAGCAGTTCTTC
TRBJ2-7	few	TRBV7-9	15	TRBD1	CASSPTGQGAYEQYF	TGTGCCAGCAGCCCTACTGGACAGGGGGCTTACGAGCAGTACTTC
TRBJ1-4	.	TRBV7-9	18	TRBD1	CASSPYRGTLATNEKLFF	TGTGCCAGCAGCCCCTACAGGGGCACCCTTGCAACTAATGAAAAACTGTTTTTT
TRBJ1-2	few	TRBV29-1	14	.	CSVEGQTANYGYTF	TGCAGCGTTGAAGGGCAGACAGCGAACTATGGCTACACCTTC
TRBJ1-5	.	TRBV6-1	15	.	CASSEGPTGGQPQHF	TGTGCCAGCAGTGAAGGGCCGACAGGAGGTCAGCCCCAGCATTTT
TRBJ1-2	.	TRBV4-3	17	.	CASSQDHRARPNYGYTF	TGCGCCAGCAGCCAAGATCACAGGGCGAGGCCTAACTATGGCTACACCTTC
TRBJ2-2	many	TRBV29-1	16	TRBD1	CSVVDTGQGNTGELFF	TGCAGCGTAGTAGACACGGGACAGGGGAACACCGGGGAGCTGTTTTTT
TRBJ1-2	few	TRBV5-4	16	TRBD1	CASSPTGTGLIYGYTF	TGTGCCAGCAGCCCGACCGGGACAGGGTTAATCTATGGCTACACCTTC